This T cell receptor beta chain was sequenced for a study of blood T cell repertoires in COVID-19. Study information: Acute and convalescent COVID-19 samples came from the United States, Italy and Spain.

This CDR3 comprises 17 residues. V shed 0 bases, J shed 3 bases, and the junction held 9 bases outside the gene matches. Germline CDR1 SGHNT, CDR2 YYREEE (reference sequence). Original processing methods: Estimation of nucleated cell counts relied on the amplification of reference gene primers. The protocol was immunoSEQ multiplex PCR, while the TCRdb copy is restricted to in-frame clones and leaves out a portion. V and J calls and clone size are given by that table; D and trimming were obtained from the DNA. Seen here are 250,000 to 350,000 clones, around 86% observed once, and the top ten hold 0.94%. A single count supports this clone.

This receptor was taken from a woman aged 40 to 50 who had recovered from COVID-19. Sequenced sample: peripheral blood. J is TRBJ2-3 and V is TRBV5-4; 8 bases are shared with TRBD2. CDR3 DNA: TGTGCCAGCAGCTTGGCAGGACTAGCAGGTTGGACAGATACGCAGTATTTT. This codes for CASSLAGLAGWTDTQYF.